These 19 T cell receptor beta chains originate from one sample sequenced in a study of T cells in Graves' hyperthyroidism and ophthalmopathy. Amplification of TCR beta CDR3 regions used RNA as the template. With the HTBI primer set, the TCR CDR3 went through a first round of RT-PCR. MiXCR was run by TCRdb on the multiplex PCR reads, yielding one entry per CDR3 protein. Here the sample spans roughly 500,000 distinct CDR3 sequences, over 11% being singletons. The sequencing input was blood. These receptors were taken from a young woman with Graves' hyperthyroidism that later progressed to Graves' ophthalmopathy.

V usage is TRBV18 and J usage is TRBJ2-2; D is perhaps TRBD1 or TRBD2 (5 bases each). The CDR3 loop spans 15 amino acids. V was clipped by 7 bases and J by 1 base, with 13 bases between them. CDR1 is KGHSH, CDR2 LQKENI, per germline. CDR3 amino acids: CASWAGTRNTGELFF. The DNA for the CDR3 is TGTGCCAGCTGGGCCGGGACCCGGAACACCGGGGAGCTGTTTTTT.

This clonotype was recorded at least ten times. The chain uses TRBV2 and TRBJ1-4, with D hard to call. V gave up 6 bases and J gave up 0 bases, with 17 bases separating them. Looked up from germline, CDR1 is SNHLY and CDR2 is FYNNEI. The CDR3 has 17 amino acids. The CDR3 nucleotides are TGTGCCAGCAGCAGCTCACAGACTGAAGCAACTAATGAAAAACTGTTTTTT. Translated, it gives CASSSSQTEATNEKLFF.

This clonotype occurred many times. This CDR3 reads CASGQISETQYF. CDR3 sequence (DNA): TGTGCCAGCGGACAGATTAGCGAGACCCAGTACTTC. This chain links TRBV27 with TRBJ2-5; D might be TRBD1 (6 bases). The CDR3 has 12 amino acids. The V and J ends lost 8 bases and 5 bases respectively, with 12 bases between them. Germline V gene lookup returns CDR1 MNHEY and CDR2 SMNVEV (reference sequence).

V and J are TRBV27 and TRBJ1-2, with TRBD1 matching over 11 bases. Germline values: CDR1 MNHEY, CDR2 SMNVEV (reference sequence). Trimming at V came to 6 bases and at J to 4 bases, leaving 10 bases not matched to a gene. The CDR3 covers 16 residues. CDR3 DNA: TGTGCCAGCAGGGGGACAGGGGGTACAAGCGCCTATGGCTACACCTTC. Translated: CASRGTGGTSAYGYTF.

This clonotype was counted many times. The V gene is TRBV27, the J gene TRBJ2-7; D might be TRBD1 (6 bases). From germline, CDR1 is MNHEY and CDR2 SMNVEV (reference sequence). Between the trimmed V and J ends, which lost 5 bases and 2 bases, there was a span of 16 bases. The CDR3 covers 15 residues. CDR3 protein: CASSGGKVPTYEQYF. For the CDR3, the DNA is TGTGCCAGCAGTGGGGGCAAAGTCCCAACCTACGAGCAGTACTTC.

The rearrangement links TRBV6-4 to TRBJ2-2; no reliable D call. The V gene's germline CDR1 is MRHNA and CDR2 SNTAGT. V was cut by 5 bases and J by 2 bases, with 9 bases left in between. The CDR3 totals 14 residues. The chain's CDR3 is CASSNTDNTGELFF. Written as DNA, the CDR3 is TGTGCCAGCAGTAATACCGACAACACCGGGGAGCTGTTTTTT.

This sequence joins TRBV6-2 or TRBV6-3 and TRBJ2-1; D is uncertain. V was pared by 7 bases and J by 4 bases, with 8 bases between. This CDR3 spans 12 amino acids. Per germline, CDR1 MNHEY and CDR2 SVGEGT. The CDR3 nucleotides are TGTGCCAGCACCCATTCGTACAATGAGCAGTTCTTC. It translates to CASTHSYNEQFF.

The rearrangement uses TRBV4-1 and TRBJ1-5; D gene uncertain. CDR1 is MGHRA and CDR2 is YSYEKL in the germline V gene. The CDR3 consists of 15 residues. V was clipped by 0 bases and J by 0 bases, with 6 bases between them. CDR3 region: CASSQDSFSNQPQHF. The CDR3, as DNA: TGCGCCAGCAGCCAAGACAGCTTTAGCAATCAGCCCCAGCATTTT.

This chain joins TRBV6-2 or TRBV6-3 and TRBJ2-7; no reliable D call. CDR1 is MNHEY and CDR2 is SVGEGT in the germline V gene. V was cut by 0 bases and J by 3 bases, with 6 bases left in between. CDR3 length: 13 amino acids. The CDR3: CASSYSIGYEQYF. The DNA for the CDR3 is TGTGCCAGCAGTTACTCGATTGGCTACGAGCAGTACTTC.

This clonotype was picked up many times. The chain recombines TRBV6-2 or TRBV6-3 with TRBJ1-6; D call uncertain. The V and J ends lost 5 bases and 0 bases respectively, with 14 bases between them. The CDR3 length is 17 residues. Germline CDR1 reads MNHEY; CDR2 reads SVGEGT. CDR3 residues: CASSPDEFSSYNSPLHF. The CDR3, as DNA: TGTGCCAGCAGTCCGGACGAGTTCAGCTCCTATAATTCACCCCTCCACTTT.

This clonotype was observed many times. V usage is TRBV20-1 and J usage is TRBJ1-1; D not resolved. With 0 bases removed from V and 0 bases from J, the gap between germline ends came to 8 bases. The CDR3 covers 14 residues. Germline V lookup: CDR1 DFQATT, CDR2 SNEGSKA (reference sequence). CDR3 residues: CSAREAIMNTEAFF. CDR3 nucleotide sequence: TGCAGTGCTAGAGAGGCAATTATGAACACTGAAGCTTTCTTT.

The chain couples TRBV19 to TRBJ2-2; the D call may be TRBD1 or TRBD2 (5 bases each). V shed 5 bases and J shed 7 bases, with 11 bases lying between them. The germline V gene has CDR1 LNHDA and CDR2 SQIVND (reference sequence). The CDR3 is 13 amino acids. CDR3 bases: TGTGCCAGTAGTGCACTTGGGGGCGGGGAGCTGTTTTTT. It codes for CASSALGGGELFF.

There are many counts of this clonotype. The rearrangement joins TRBV28 to TRBJ1-3, with D unclear. V was trimmed by 2 bases and J by 4 bases, leaving 18 bases between them. The CDR3 totals 17 residues. From germline, CDR1 is MDHEN and CDR2 SYDVKM. The CDR3 loop reads CASSLRPGGFGGNTIYF. The DNA for the CDR3 is TGTGCCAGCAGTTTACGGCCGGGAGGGTTCGGGGGAAACACCATATATTTT.

This clonotype occurred many times. At one of its ends the junction is not consistent with the germline gene, which may arise from a read error. The chain combines TRBV20-1 with TRBJ2-7; D might be TRBD1 (5 bases). This CDR3 comprises 15 residues. Germline CDR1 and CDR2: DFQATT and SNEGSKA (reference sequence). DNA for the CDR3: TGCAGTGCTGGAGACCCCCAGGGCGCCTCCTACGAGCAGTACTTC. This gives the protein CSAGDPQGASYEQYF.

There are many counts of this clonotype. This rearrangement joins TRBV28 to TRBJ2-7; the D is unclear. The germline V and J ends were trimmed by 5 bases and 2 bases, with 13 bases remaining between them. The CDR3 consists of 14 residues. CDR1 and CDR2 from the germline V gene are MDHEN and SYDVKM. CDR3 sequence: CASSARVPPYEQYF. The CDR3, as DNA: TGTGCCAGCAGTGCAAGGGTTCCGCCCTACGAGCAGTACTTC.

The chain couples TRBV12-3 or TRBV12-4 to TRBJ2-2; perhaps D is TRBD1 or TRBD2 (6 bases each). The CDR3 is made up of 15 amino acids. Trimming shortened V by 8 bases and J by 3 bases, and 16 bases separated the two germline ends. The CDR3 sequence: CASGDQGRYTGELFF. DNA for the CDR3: TGTGCCAGCGGTGACCAGGGGAGGTACACCGGGGAGCTGTTTTTT.

This clonotype was seen a few times. This chain links TRBV13 with TRBJ1-5; the D is unclear. The CDR3 sequence is 15 residues long. CDR1 is PRHDT and CDR2 is FYEKMQ in the germline V gene (reference sequence). Trimming stripped 5 bases from V and 4 bases from J, with 15 bases between. CDR3 region: CASSTISQPNQPQHF. CDR3 sequence (DNA): TGTGCCAGCAGCACCATATCGCAGCCTAATCAGCCCCAGCATTTT.

The gene calls are TRBV4-3 and TRBJ1-1; TRBD1 matches at 7 bases. Germline CDR1 LGHNA, CDR2 YSLEER. Trimming at V came to 0 bases and at J to 11 bases, leaving 6 bases not matched to a gene. The CDR3 spans 13 residues. This CDR3 reads CASSQDGDSEAFF. As DNA, the CDR3 is TGCGCCAGCAGCCAAGACGGGGACAGTGAGGCTTTCTTT.

This clonotype has ten or more counts. The J gene is TRBJ2-5, the V gene TRBV18; no definite D call. This CDR3 spans 15 amino acids. Deletions cut 1 base from V and 0 bases from J, with 9 bases between. Germline-derived CDR1 and CDR2 are KGHSH and LQKENI. The CDR3 DNA follows: TGTGCCAGCTCACCACGGAGCGAGTACCAAGAGACCCAGTACTTC. Translating it yields CASSPRSEYQETQYF.